This TCR beta chain stems from a study of blood T cell repertoires in COVID-19. Sequenced by immunoSEQ multiplex PCR; TCRdb stores in-frame clones only, minus some. Of hundreds of thousands of clones in the sample, roughly 80% are singletons; the top ten hold about 2.5%. This receptor was identified in a woman aged 70-85 years with active or convalescent COVID-19. Sequencing used peripheral blood.

CDR3 sequence (DNA): TGTGCCACCAGCAGAAGCCCGACAAGCTCTGGAAACACCATATATTTT. Translating it yields CATSRSPTSSGNTIYF. The chain employs TRBV15 and TRBJ1-3, with D unclear. CDR1 and CDR2 (germline): LNHNV, YYDKDF (reference sequence). This CDR3 is built from 16 residues. V gave up 2 bases and J gave up 0 bases, with 11 bases separating them. The variable domain in full, completed from reference TRBV15 and TRBJ1-3, reads DAMVIQNPRYQVTQFGKPVTLSCSQTLNHNVMYWYQQKSSQAPKLLFHYYDKDFNNEADTPDNFQSRRPNTSFCFLDIRSPGLGDTAMYLCATSRSPTSSGNTIYFGEGSWLTVV.